The 16 T cell receptor beta chains presented below share a single source sample, sequenced in a study of blood T cell repertoires in COVID-19. The method was immunoSEQ multiplex PCR; TCRdb's version includes in-frame clones alone and lacks a portion of them. The sample contains about 130,000 clones, approximately 90% of which appear only once. Sequenced sample: peripheral blood. The receptors were gathered from a man aged 50-59 years with COVID-19, enrolled during active disease.

J is TRBJ2-7 and V is TRBV28; TRBD2 matches 7 bases. Germline V CDR1 and CDR2: MDHEN, SYDVKM. The ends lost 6 bases at V and 2 bases at J; junction bases unmatched: 7. CDR3 length equals 14 residues. The CDR3 nucleotides read TGTGCCAGCAGGGGCGGCGGGGGACCCTACGAGCAGTACTTC. Protein product: CASRGGGGPYEQYF.

This sequence joins TRBV19 and TRBJ2-3; 12 nucleotides match TRBD2. CDR3 length equals 16 residues. The trim removed 5 bases at V and 4 bases at J, leaving 7 bases unmatched. Looked up from germline, CDR1 is LNHDA and CDR2 is SQIVND (reference sequence). CDR3 bases: TGTGCCAGTAGTGACACTAGCGGGAGGTTCGCAGATACGCAGTATTTT. This encodes CASSDTSGRFADTQYF.

The chain is built from TRBV5-1 and TRBJ2-1; 8 nucleotides match TRBD1. The CDR3 runs to 14 residues. Unmatched junction bases numbered 8, after V lost 3 bases and J lost 9 bases. Germline V lookup: CDR1 SGHRS, CDR2 YFSETQ. The CDR3 loop is CASSSDREAAEQFF. CDR3 DNA: TGCGCCAGCAGCTCGGACAGGGAGGCGGCTGAGCAGTTCTTC.

A single count supports this clone. V gene TRBV6-5 combines with J gene TRBJ2-3, with D maybe TRBD2 (6 bases). The CDR3 is 16 amino acids. The V gene's germline CDR1 is MNHEY and CDR2 SVGAGI. The germline V and J ends were trimmed by 0 bases and 1 base, with 11 bases remaining between them. The CDR3 DNA reads as TGTGCCAGCAGTTACTCATGGCGGGGCCGCACAGATACGCAGTATTTT. Translated, it gives CASSYSWRGRTDTQYF.

V usage is TRBV6-6 and J usage is TRBJ1-1, with D maybe TRBD1 (6 bases). The CDR3 sequence is 14 residues long. Trimming took off 6 bases at V and 5 bases at J, with 16 bases between the two ends. Germline values: CDR1 MNHNY, CDR2 SVGAGI (reference sequence). CDR3 sequence: CASSRRGLSTEAFF. In DNA form, the CDR3 reads TGTGCCAGCAGCCGCAGGGGTCTGAGTACTGAAGCTTTCTTT.

As DNA, the CDR3 is TGTGCCAGCAGTTACAGTTCAGGGAATCCCTACGAGCAGTACTTC. Amino acids: CASSYSSGNPYEQYF. The gene calls are TRBV6-2 or TRBV6-3 and TRBJ2-7, with D perhaps TRBD1 (5 bases). The CDR3 consists of 15 residues. Between the trimmed V and J ends, which lost 2 bases and 2 bases, there was a span of 13 bases. The germline gives CDR1 MNHEY, CDR2 SVGEGT.

This sequence joins TRBV24-1 and TRBJ1-5, with D possibly being TRBD1 (5 bases). The CDR3 loop spans 15 amino acids. Germline-derived CDR1 and CDR2 are KGHDR and SFDVKD. V lost 9 bases, J lost 3 bases, and 17 bases lay in between. Here the CDR3 reads CATAEGADLNQPQHF. The DNA for the CDR3 is TGTGCCACCGCCGAAGGGGCAGACCTCAATCAGCCCCAGCATTTT.

The chain joins TRBV11-2 to TRBJ2-7; TRBD1 aligns across 7 bases. CDR3 size: 14 residues. The V gene's germline CDR1 is SGHAT and CDR2 FQNNGV. V lost 5 bases, J lost 6 bases, and 10 bases stayed unmatched. The DNA of the CDR3 is TGTGCCAGCAGCCCCATCACAGGGGCGGGCGAGCAGTACGTC. Translation gives CASSPITGAGEQYV.

The chain has TRBV5-1 and TRBJ1-6, with D unresolved. Looked up from germline, CDR1 is SGHRS and CDR2 is YFSETQ. There are 17 residues in the CDR3. V dropped 2 bases and J dropped 5 bases, with 17 bases sitting between them. CDR3 sequence reads: CASSLDTSSLNNSPLHF. CDR3 sequence (DNA): TGCGCCAGCAGCTTAGACACGTCAAGTCTGAATAATTCACCCCTCCACTTT.

This chain joins TRBV9 and TRBJ2-2; a possible D gene is TRBD2 (5 bases). CDR1 is SGDLS, CDR2 YYNGEE, per germline. This CDR3 spans 16 amino acids. The germline V and J ends were trimmed by 4 bases and 1 base, with 14 bases remaining between them. CDR3 protein: CASSPLRGLNTGELFF. The CDR3 coding sequence is TGTGCCAGCAGCCCCCTGCGCGGGTTGAACACCGGGGAGCTGTTTTTT.

A word on this clone: The same CDR3 can be traced to other DNA sequences in this sample. The chain is built from TRBV28 and TRBJ2-7; D not resolved. Trimming removed 4 bases from V and 1 base from J, with 5 bases in between. The CDR3 covers 12 residues. The V gene's germline CDR1 is MDHEN and CDR2 SYDVKM. The CDR3 is CASSSGSYEQYF. The CDR3 region has the DNA TGTGCCAGCAGTTCAGGTTCCTACGAGCAGTACTTC.

The J gene is TRBJ2-7, the V gene TRBV7-2, with D possibly matching TRBD1 (6 bases). The V gene lost 2 bases and the J gene lost 6 bases, with 11 bases spanning the gap. The length of the CDR3 is 13 residues. Per the germline V gene, CDR1 is SGHTA and CDR2 is FQGNSA. CDR3 DNA sequence: TGTGCCAGCAGCTTAAACAGGGATATCGAGCAGTACTTC. This gives the protein CASSLNRDIEQYF.

In DNA form, the CDR3 reads TGTGCCAGCTCACCAGTCAGCGGAGACTACGAGCAGTACTTC. Translated, it gives CASSPVSGDYEQYF. The chain couples TRBV18 to TRBJ2-7; TRBD2 might be the D (5 bases). V lost 2 bases and J lost 3, with 11 bases in between. The CDR3 runs 14 residues. Germline assignment: CDR1 KGHSH and CDR2 LQKENI.

The sample holds one count of this clone. This chain links TRBV5-1 with TRBJ1-5, with 10 bases aligning to TRBD1. There are 15 residues in the CDR3. CDR1 SGHRS and CDR2 YFSETQ come from the germline V gene. J lost 4 bases, V lost 3 bases, and 4 bases had no gene match. The CDR3 spells CASSWGTGENQPQHF. DNA of the CDR3: TGCGCCAGCAGCTGGGGGACAGGGGAGAATCAGCCCCAGCATTTT.

This chain uses TRBV6-5 with TRBJ1-3; possible D gene TRBD1, 5 bases. The CDR3 contains 14 residues. Trimming took off 8 bases at V and 4 bases at J, with 15 bases between the two ends. Per the germline V gene, CDR1 is MNHEY and CDR2 is SVGAGI. CDR3 amino acids: CASLNGGTGNTIYF. CDR3 bases: TGTGCCAGCCTGAACGGGGGAACAGGAAACACCATATATTTT.

The chain combines TRBV20-1 with TRBJ2-5; tentatively, D is TRBD2 (5 bases). CDR3 size: 14 residues. Looked up from germline, CDR1 is DFQATT and CDR2 is SNEGSKA (reference sequence). With 3 bases removed from V and 4 bases from J, the gap between germline ends came to 15 bases. The CDR3 sequence: CSASKLRAVETQYF. As DNA, the CDR3 is TGCAGTGCTAGTAAACTGAGGGCGGTAGAGACCCAGTACTTC.